This T cell receptor (beta chain) comes out of a study of blood T cell repertoires in COVID-19. This CDR3 region has 15 residues. V gave up 8 bases and J gave up 8 bases, with 22 bases separating them. CDR1 is SEHNR, CDR2 FQNEAQ, per germline (reference sequence). Only in-frame clones appear in the TCRdb table, and some are missing; sequencing was by immunoSEQ multiplex PCR. Among under 300,000 clones listed, around 90% were seen once. The V gene is TRBV7-9, the J gene TRBJ2-1; perhaps TRBD2 as D (5 bases). This clonotype originated in a woman between 45 and 65 years old who had recovered from COVID-19. Material: PBMCs or T cells enriched from blood (not recorded which). In DNA form, the CDR3 reads TGTGCCAGCTCTCTGGTCCCTGGGAGTAGGGATGAGCAGTTCTTC. Translating gives CASSLVPGSRDEQFF.